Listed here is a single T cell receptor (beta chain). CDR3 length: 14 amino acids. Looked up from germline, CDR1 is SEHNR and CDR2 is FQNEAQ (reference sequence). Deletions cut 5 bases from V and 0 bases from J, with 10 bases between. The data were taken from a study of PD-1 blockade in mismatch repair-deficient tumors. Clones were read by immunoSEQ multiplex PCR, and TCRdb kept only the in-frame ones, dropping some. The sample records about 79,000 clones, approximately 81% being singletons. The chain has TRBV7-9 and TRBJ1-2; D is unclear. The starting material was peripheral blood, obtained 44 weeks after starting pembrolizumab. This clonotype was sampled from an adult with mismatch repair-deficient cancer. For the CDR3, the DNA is TGTGCCAGCAGCGAGGACGCAGCTAACTATGGCTACACCTTC. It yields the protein CASSEDAANYGYTF. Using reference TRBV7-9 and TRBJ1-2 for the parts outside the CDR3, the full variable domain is DTGVSQNPRHKITKRGQNVTFRCDPISEHNRLYWYRQTLGQGPEFLTYFQNEAQLEKSRLLSDRFSAERPKGSFSTLEIQRTEQGDSAMYLCASSEDAANYGYTFGSGTRLTVV.